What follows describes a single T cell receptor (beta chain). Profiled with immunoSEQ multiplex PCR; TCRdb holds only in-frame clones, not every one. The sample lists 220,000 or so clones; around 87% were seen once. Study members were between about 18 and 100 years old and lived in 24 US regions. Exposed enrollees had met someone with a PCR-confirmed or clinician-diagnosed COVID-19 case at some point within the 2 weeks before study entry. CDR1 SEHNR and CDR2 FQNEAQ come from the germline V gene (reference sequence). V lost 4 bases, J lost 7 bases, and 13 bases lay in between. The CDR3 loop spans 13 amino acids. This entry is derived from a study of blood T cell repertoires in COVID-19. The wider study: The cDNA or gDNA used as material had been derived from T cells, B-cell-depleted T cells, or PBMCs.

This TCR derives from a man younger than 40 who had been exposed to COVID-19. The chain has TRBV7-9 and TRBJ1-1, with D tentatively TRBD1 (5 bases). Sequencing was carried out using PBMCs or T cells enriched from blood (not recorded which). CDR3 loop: CASSSQPDSEAFF. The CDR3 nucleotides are TGTGCCAGCAGCTCGCAACCCGACAGTGAAGCTTTCTTT.